This T cell receptor beta chain was identified in a study of T cells after yellow fever vaccination. V dropped 6 bases and J dropped 1; count of bases not matched to a gene: 7. The CDR3 consists of 15 residues. Germline V lookup: CDR1 MNHEY, CDR2 SMNVEV (reference sequence). It was through 5'RACE template switching that TCR cDNA was made, with a universal primer site and UMIs added. MiXCR was run by TCRdb on the 5' RACE reads, yielding one entry per CDR3 protein. Altogether approximately 120,000 distinct CDR3 sequences are present, roughly 15% being singletons, with the ten largest covering approximately 39%.

The TCR sequence derives from a man between 18 and 35 years old who received the YFV17D yellow fever vaccine. This sample comprised CD8+ T cells sorted from PBMCs, obtained 5 days after the yellow fever booster vaccination. J is TRBJ1-1 and V is TRBV27; TRBD1 aligns across 8 bases. The CDR3 sequence is CASRSGQGPNTEAFF. In DNA, the CDR3 is TGTGCCAGCAGATCAGGACAGGGACCGAACACTGAAGCTTTCTTT.